The TCR beta chain under discussion was sequenced for a study of T cell repertoires in cytomegalovirus infection. Study at large: Through public TCR beta signatures, both CMV infection and matching HLA type were indicated. Study-wide findings and caveats: Ex vivo responses were dominated by HLA-C-restricted CMV-specific TCR beta clonotypes. The cumulative frequency of public TCR beta families identified carriers of CMV plus the relevant HLA.

The ends were cut back, 2 bases at V and 5 bases at J, with 9 bases in the middle. The CDR3 spans 13 residues. This clonotype was seen only a few times. Its antigen is undetermined. A single record per CDR3 protein comes from TCRdb applying MiXCR to the reads. The sample contains about 400,000 distinct CDR3 sequences, roughly 18% of which appear only once. The chain carries TRBV12-3 or TRBV12-4 and TRBJ2-5, with D perhaps matching TRBD1 (5 bases). The receptor was isolated from a human donor in good health (CMV status not recorded). Some clones in this sample may be carry-over from other donors' samples. Sequences were obtained from PBMCs. CDR3 in amino acids: CASSLSGFETQYF. The DNA for the CDR3 is TGTGCCAGCAGTTTATCAGGGTTCGAGACCCAGTACTTC.